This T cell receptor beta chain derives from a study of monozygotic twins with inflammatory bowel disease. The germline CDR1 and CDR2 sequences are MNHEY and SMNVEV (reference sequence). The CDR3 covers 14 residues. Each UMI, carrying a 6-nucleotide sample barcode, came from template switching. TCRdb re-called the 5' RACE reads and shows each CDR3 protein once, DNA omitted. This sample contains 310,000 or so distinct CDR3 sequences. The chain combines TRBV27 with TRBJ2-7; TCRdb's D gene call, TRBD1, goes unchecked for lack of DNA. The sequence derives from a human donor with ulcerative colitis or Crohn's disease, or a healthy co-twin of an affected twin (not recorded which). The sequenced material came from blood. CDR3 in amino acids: CASSPGQKAYEQYF.